This passage covers 26 T cell receptor beta chains from one sample sequenced in a study of T cell repertoires in cytomegalovirus infection. MiXCR was run by TCRdb on the reads, yielding one entry per CDR3 protein. Of 45,000 to 50,000 distinct CDR3 sequences listed, around 21% were seen once; the top ten hold about 55%. These TCRs' antigens remain unknown. The material was CD8+ T cells from cultured PBMCs, obtained from culture after CMV antigen stimulation. The receptors were gathered from a human donor in good health (CMV status not recorded). Some clones in this sample may be carry-over from other donors' samples.

Comments on this clonotype: Being one base from a much bigger clone, this may be a read error. The chain combines TRBV27 with TRBJ2-1, with TRBD2 matching over 11 bases. CDR1 is MNHEY, CDR2 SMNVEV, per germline (reference sequence). The CDR3 is 14 residues long. The CDR3 loop reads CACRTSGSFNEQFF. DNA for the CDR3: TGTGCCTGCAGGACTAGCGGGTCTTTTAATGAGCAGTTCTTC.

This clonotype has only a few counts. The V call is TRBV6-5, the J call TRBJ1-2; the match to TRBD1 covers 11 bases. CDR3 length: 19 amino acids. CDR1 and CDR2 (germline): MNHEY, SVGAGI. V lost 2 bases and J lost 6; bases outside the gene matches: 17. The CDR3 here is CASSYRQGAYRDRGDGYTF. For the CDR3, the DNA is TGTGCCAGCAGTTACCGCCAAGGAGCTTACCGGGACAGGGGGGATGGCTACACCTTC.

This clonotype was counted at least ten times. The chain couples TRBV11-3 to TRBJ2-2; a possible D gene is TRBD2 (5 bases). CDR1 SGHNT and CDR2 YENEEA come from the germline V gene. The germline V and J ends were trimmed by 7 bases and 7 bases, with 7 bases remaining between them. CDR3 length equals 11 residues. The CDR3 loop is CASTGDGELFF. CDR3 DNA sequence: TGTGCCAGCACCGGGGACGGGGAGCTGTTTTTT.

This chain links TRBV11-3 with TRBJ1-1; a weak D match, TRBD1 (6 bases). V was trimmed by 3 bases and J by 0 bases, leaving 14 bases between them. This CDR3 comprises 16 residues. Germline CDR1 SGHNT, CDR2 YENEEA. Here the CDR3 reads CASSFRGGGMNTEAFF. CDR3 in DNA: TGTGCCAGCAGCTTTCGGGGGGGGGGCATGAACACTGAAGCTTTCTTT.

In this sample, this clonotype turned up many times. This chain uses TRBV5-1 with TRBJ2-1; TRBD2 matches at 12 bases. With V trimmed by 3 bases and J by 10 bases, 8 bases remained unmatched. The germline V gene encodes CDR1 SGHRS and CDR2 YFSETQ. This CDR3 has 15 amino acids. CDR3 DNA sequence: TGCGCCAGCAGCTGGACTAGCGGGGCTACAAGCGAGCAGTTCTTC. Translating it yields CASSWTSGATSEQFF.

In this sample, this clonotype turned up a few times. The chain recombines TRBV4-3 with TRBJ1-2, with 7 bases identical to TRBD1. V trimming: 0 bases; J trimming: 1 base; junction bases outside the gene matches: 5. CDR3 length: 16 residues. Germline V gene lookup returns CDR1 LGHNA and CDR2 YSLEER. In DNA, the CDR3 is TGCGCCAGCAGCCAAGAGGAGGGGGCAGTTAACTATGGCTACACCTTC. This gives the protein CASSQEEGAVNYGYTF.

This clonotype was recorded many times. The gene calls are TRBV18 and TRBJ1-1, with D possibly matching TRBD1 (6 bases). This CDR3 has 17 residues. The V end was cut by 3 bases, the J end by 0 bases, with 17 bases between. Germline assignment: CDR1 KGHSH and CDR2 LQKENI. CDR3 sequence: CASSPQGGAAMNTEAFF. The CDR3 nucleotides are TGTGCCAGCTCACCTCAAGGGGGAGCTGCAATGAACACTGAAGCTTTCTTT.

This clonotype was observed many times. The chain employs TRBV7-2 and TRBJ2-3; TRBD2 matches at 15 bases. Trimming cost V 6 bases and J 5 bases; bases outside gene matches: 9. This CDR3 has 17 amino acids. Germline values: CDR1 SGHTA, CDR2 FQGNSA. The CDR3 DNA reads as TGTGCCAGCAGTTCGGGACTAGCGGGAGGCCGGGTAGATACGCAGTATTTT. It codes for CASSSGLAGGRVDTQYF. The full variable domain, in which reference TRBV7-2 and TRBJ2-3 provide the parts outside the CDR3, is GAGVSQSPSNKVTEKGKDVELRCDPISGHTALYWYRQSLGQGLEFLIYFQGNSAPDKSGLPSDRFSAERTGGSVSTLTIQRTQQEDSAVYLCASSSGLAGGRVDTQYFGPGTRLTVL.

This clonotype was counted at least ten times. The rearrangement joins TRBV7-2 to TRBJ2-7; TRBD1 aligns across 7 bases. The germline CDR1 and CDR2 sequences are SGHTA and FQGNSA. This CDR3 has 15 amino acids. V gave up 0 bases and J gave up 5 bases; unmatched junction bases: 7. CDR3 residues: CASSLAVGQSHEQYF. The CDR3 DNA reads as TGTGCCAGCAGCTTAGCCGTGGGACAGTCCCACGAGCAGTACTTC.

There are a few counts of this clonotype. This chain joins TRBV27 and TRBJ1-5; unclear D gene. Trimming took 3 bases from V and 8 from J, leaving 11 bases between them. This CDR3 region has 13 residues. Germline-derived CDR1 and CDR2 are MNHEY and SMNVEV (reference sequence). Written as DNA, the CDR3 is TGTGCCAGCAGTTTTAGTAGGAGCAAGCCCCAGCATTTT. Translating it yields CASSFSRSKPQHF.

Many counts were recorded for this clonotype. The gene calls are TRBV27 and TRBJ2-3; TRBD2 matches at 8 bases. This CDR3 is 15 amino acids long. Germline lookup yields CDR1 MNHEY and CDR2 SMNVEV (reference sequence). V trimming: 5 bases; J trimming: 5 bases; junction bases outside the gene matches: 9. CDR3 nucleotides: TGTGCCAGCAGTATCCCCCTAGCGGGTATAGATACGCAGTATTTT. Residues: CASSIPLAGIDTQYF.

This clonotype was seen more than once but under ten times. V is TRBV28 and J is TRBJ2-3, with 7 bases identical to TRBD1. From germline, CDR1 is MDHEN and CDR2 SYDVKM. Germline trimming cut 6 bases from V and 0 bases from J; bases unmatched to any gene: 6. This CDR3 has 15 amino acids. The CDR3 bases are TGTGCCAGCAGGATAGGGGGCACTAGCACAGATACGCAGTATTTT. Translation: CASRIGGTSTDTQYF.

This clonotype was picked up many times. V is TRBV5-8 and J is TRBJ1-5; the D is unclear. Trimming removed 4 bases at V and 3 bases at J, with 14 bases between. This CDR3 contains 15 residues. CDR1 and CDR2 from the germline V gene are SGHTS and YDEGEE. The CDR3 coding sequence is TGTGCCAGCAGCCCTTTGTCGGGGATCAATCAGCCCCAGCATTTT. It encodes CASSPLSGINQPQHF.

Ten or more counts support this clonotype. The V and J genes are TRBV3-1 and TRBJ2-1; weak D call: TRBD1 (6 bases). V lost 3 bases to trimming and J lost 4 bases, with 16 bases between them. CDR1 is LGHDT and CDR2 is YNNKEL in the germline V gene (reference sequence). CDR3 length: 16 amino acids. CDR3 in amino acids: CASSHGTGHGYNEQFF. CDR3 sequence (DNA): TGTGCCAGCAGCCACGGAACAGGGCATGGGTACAATGAGCAGTTCTTC.

This clonotype was seen a handful of times. This rearrangement joins TRBV9 to TRBJ2-7, with D perhaps assigned TRBD1 or TRBD2 (5 bases each). The germline CDR1 and CDR2 sequences are SGDLS and YYNGEE. The CDR3 extends over 15 amino acids. V gave up 2 bases and J gave up 5 bases, with 17 bases separating them. CDR3 amino acids: CASSVAGTSRDEQYF. The CDR3, as DNA: TGTGCCAGCAGCGTGGCCGGGACCTCACGCGACGAGCAGTACTTC.

This clonotype was recorded at least ten times. The V and J genes are TRBV7-2 and TRBJ2-7; 8 nucleotides line up with TRBD2. The CDR3 spans 15 residues. The germline gives CDR1 SGHTA, CDR2 FQGNSA. With V trimmed by 4 bases and J by 7 bases, 12 bases remained unmatched. In DNA, the CDR3 is TGTGCCAGCAGCTCTCTGGTGACTAGCGTGAGTGAGCAGTACTTC. Protein product: CASSSLVTSVSEQYF.

V is TRBV20-1 and J is TRBJ2-7; 9 nucleotides agree with TRBD2. Germline CDR1 is DFQATT and CDR2 is SNEGSKA (reference sequence). V trimming: 0 bases; J trimming: 6 bases; junction bases outside the gene matches: 21. The length of the CDR3 is 19 residues. The CDR3 region is CSAREGSPTRILAGAEQYF. In DNA, the CDR3 is TGCAGTGCTAGAGAGGGCTCTCCCACCCGAATATTAGCGGGGGCCGAGCAGTACTTC.

This clonotype was counted between two and nine times. V is TRBV4-1 and J is TRBJ2-4; TRBD1 aligns across 9 bases. J lost 7 bases, V lost 0 bases, and 1 base had no gene match. The CDR3 consists of 14 residues. The germline gives CDR1 MGHRA, CDR2 YSYEKL. The CDR3 here is CASSQDGQGNIQYF. In nucleotides, the CDR3 is TGCGCCAGCAGCCAAGATGGACAGGGGAACATTCAGTACTTC.

This clonotype has more than one count but fewer than ten. The chain links TRBV9 to TRBJ2-1; 9 positions match TRBD1. After removal of 1 base from V and 8 bases from J, the junction contained 10 bases not matched to a gene. CDR3 length equals 16 residues. Germline CDR1 is SGDLS and CDR2 is YYNGEE. The CDR3 spells CASSVPRDRESDEQFF. Here the CDR3 DNA reads TGTGCCAGCAGCGTACCCCGGGACAGGGAATCCGATGAGCAGTTCTTC.

This clonotype has ten or more counts. This chain uses TRBV7-2 with TRBJ1-4; TRBD1 agrees at 12 bases. The length of the CDR3 is 19 residues. CDR1 is SGHTA and CDR2 is FQGNSA in the germline V gene. The V segment lost 5 bases and the J segment 6 bases; nucleotides outside the gene matches: 16. The CDR3 loop is CASSLHPGQGARYDEKLFF. For the CDR3, the DNA is TGTGCCAGCAGCCTCCATCCGGGACAGGGGGCTCGGTACGATGAAAAACTGTTTTTT.

This clonotype was seen repeatedly, ten times or more. The J gene is TRBJ1-4, the V gene TRBV4-1; D is unresolved. The V end lost 0 bases, the J end lost 0 bases, and 8 bases lay between the germline ends. CDR3 length: 16 residues. CDR1 MGHRA and CDR2 YSYEKL come from the germline V gene. The CDR3 coding sequence is TGCGCCAGCAGCCAAGATGCGGGGACAACTAATGAAAAACTGTTTTTT. Residues: CASSQDAGTTNEKLFF.

A note on this clonotype: This could be a read error, since a much larger clone is one nucleotide away. V is TRBV7-6 and J is TRBJ2-7; D is uncertain. CDR1 and CDR2 (germline): SGHVS, FNYEAQ. The CDR3 runs 15 residues. This CDR3 reads CTSSLVPRESYEQYF. CDR3 bases: TGTACCAGCAGCTTAGTTCCGCGAGAATCTTACGAGCAGTACTTC.

This clonotype was observed a handful of times. The chain links TRBV28 to TRBJ2-4; D gene unclear. Trimming cost V 2 bases and J 7 bases, with 15 bases left between them. Germline V gives CDR1 MDHEN, CDR2 SYDVKM. This CDR3 is built from 15 residues. CDR3 residues: CASSLISRFDNIQYF. DNA of the CDR3: TGTGCCAGCAGTTTAATTTCCAGGTTCGATAACATTCAGTACTTC.

V usage is TRBV13 and J usage is TRBJ2-3, with 9 bases fitting TRBD2. The germline V gene has CDR1 PRHDT and CDR2 FYEKMQ (reference sequence). This CDR3 contains 16 residues. V gave up 3 bases and J gave up 3 bases; unmatched junction bases: 7. The CDR3 loop is CASSFTSGQETDTQYF. CDR3 coding DNA: TGTGCCAGCAGCTTTACTAGCGGGCAAGAGACAGATACGCAGTATTTT.

This clonotype appeared many times. The chain carries TRBV4-1 and TRBJ1-2, with 8 bases fitting TRBD1. CDR1 is MGHRA and CDR2 is YSYEKL in the germline V gene. Trimming at V came to 0 bases and at J to 1 base, leaving 10 bases not matched to a gene. This CDR3 has 18 amino acids. In DNA form, the CDR3 reads TGCGCCAGCAGCCAAGATTGGGATTGGACAGGGCATAACTATGGCTACACCTTC. Translation: CASSQDWDWTGHNYGYTF.

In its sample, this clonotype was seen many times. The V call is TRBV7-6, the J call TRBJ2-7; 10 bases are shared with TRBD1. This CDR3 spans 14 amino acids. Germline values: CDR1 SGHVS, CDR2 FNYEAQ. V lost 4 bases, J lost 12 bases, and 12 bases stayed unmatched. For the CDR3, the DNA is TGTGCCAGCAGCTCCACCGGGACAGGGGTGAGATGGTACTTC. This sequence encodes CASSSTGTGVRWYF. Together with reference TRBV7-6 and TRBJ2-7, the CDR3 gives the full variable domain: GAGVSQSPRYKVTKRGQDVALRCDPISGHVSLYWYRQALGQGPEFLTYFNYEAQQDKSGLPNDRFSAERPEGSISTLTIQRTEQRDSAMYRCASSSTGTGVRWYFGPGTRLTVT.